Only one count was recorded for the clone carrying this TCR beta chain. TCRdb keeps only in-frame clones here, not all; method: immunoSEQ multiplex PCR. Here the sample spans 130,000 or so clones, 70% to 90% being singletons. The data stem from a study of control samples from healthy donors and cancer patients. The CDR3 covers 14 residues. V lost 4 bases to trimming and J lost 2 bases, with 12 bases between them. CDR1 MGHRA and CDR2 YSYEKL come from the germline V gene. V gene TRBV4-1 combines with J gene TRBJ2-7; D might be TRBD1 (5 bases). Specimen: blood. The receptor's source is a man aged 45-65 years in good health. CDR3 sequence (DNA): TGCGCCAGCAGCCCCAGGACAACAACCTACGAGCAGTACTTC. Amino acids: CASSPRTTTYEQYF.